This T cell receptor beta chain was recorded in a study of blood T cell repertoires in COVID-19 (dated by TCRdb to the early 2020s). Study-level background: Collaborator samples came from the United States, Italy and Spain and covered acute and convalescent phases of COVID-19. The repertoires were released in a freely available public database intended as a resource for research on the immune response to SARS-CoV-2. Where HLA class I and class II types were available, the types were taken from metadata supplied by the sample provider, not from assay-based typing. Nearly every sample came with metadata listing a de-identified subject ID, COVID-19 status, age in years and sex. Subjects who had been exposed to COVID-19, were actively infected with it, or had recovered from it provided the deeply sampled blood TCRbeta repertoires that made up the dataset. The samples were drawn from the first 160 participants of the ongoing ImmuneRACE study and from 1,200 or so subjects provided by 6 global collaborators. The prospective study material was composed of cDNA or gDNA derived from T cells, B-cell-depleted T cells, or PBMCs. On the study overall, not on this receptor specifically: The quantity of clinical and demographic metadata differed by source and by participant and was supplied without curation.

Whole blood was collected in K2EDTA tubes by collaborating institutions according to the institutions' own protocols. For TCRbeta analysis, collaborators shipped samples as frozen whole blood, isolated PBMCs, or DNA extracted from either of those sample types. Comments on this clone: It has no known antigen specificity. The sample holds no much larger clone one base away, and base qualities are not on file.

TCRbeta CDR3 regions were amplified from genomic DNA using the immunoSEQ Assay, a bias-controlled multiplex PCR. As for the authors' bioinformatics: The number of nucleated cells in each sample was estimated by amplification of reference gene primers within the assay. To quantify the absolute abundance of each unique TCRbeta CDR3 rearrangement, sequence reads were collapsed and filtered. For each sample, productive Simpson clonality was calculated as the square root of Simpson's diversity index over productive rearrangements. Imported from immuneACCESS, the table was reduced by TCRdb to in-frame sequences with V and J called. These copies leave out some clones; in studies compared against another copy, an unresolved V gene accounts for under half, and the cause of the remainder is not known. V and J calls and clone size are as listed in that table; D and trimming were resolved from the DNA. In this sample the table shows 95,000 to 150,000 clones, approximately 82% of which occur a single time. The ten largest clones represent about 11% of the sample.

Taken from the germline V gene, the CDR1 and CDR2 loops are SGHAT and FQNNGV. Counted from cysteine to phenylalanine, this CDR3 has 17 amino acids. The read is trimmed to its CDR3 DNA, 51 bases read in frame from base 1. V loses 0 bases of germline sequence and J loses 4 bases, and the interval between the two ends is 17 bases. This sequence uses TRBV11-2 and TRBJ2-3; the D region possibly corresponds to TRBD1 (7 bases align). Input material: peripheral blood. The TCR was taken from a man aged 60 to 69 with acute or convalescent COVID-19. CDR3 protein: CASSLDWGRGDSDTQYF. The DNA reads as follows: TGTGCCAGCAGCTTAGATTGGGGCAGGGGGGATTCAGATACGCAGTATTTT.